The sequence of this T cell receptor (beta chain) was determined in a study of blood T cell repertoires in COVID-19. Germline lookup yields CDR1 KGHDR and CDR2 SFDVKD. The V and J ends lost 8 bases and 7 bases, in that order; junction bases with no gene match: 4. This CDR3 is built from 13 residues. In Seattle, patients joined the study during active infection and were tracked longitudinally. Study processing details: Nucleated cell number was recorded as an estimate derived from reference gene primer amplification. Method: immunoSEQ multiplex PCR; TCRdb's copy keeps in-frame clones and lacks some. The V and J calls and clone size were taken over from that table, and D and trimming were inferred from the DNA. Among around 250,000 clones listed, nearly 90% were seen once.

The gene calls are TRBV24-1 and TRBJ1-4; 9 bases line up with TRBD1. This clonotype originated in a woman aged 55-75 years with COVID-19, enrolled during active disease. The sample was peripheral blood. The DNA of the CDR3 is TGTGCCACCACAACAGGGGGCGTTGAAAAACTGTTTTTT. Translation gives CATTTGGVEKLFF.